The rows below give T cell receptor beta chains drawn from one sample of a study of type 1 and type 2 diabetes patients. MiXCR, run by TCRdb on the multiplex PCR reads, gives a single entry per CDR3 protein. The data show some 250,000 distinct CDR3 sequences, around 47% seen once. The source material was peripheral blood mononuclear cells (PBMCs). These receptors all come from a man aged 18-30 years with type 2 diabetes. Both conserved end residues are part of each CDR3. The D gene is left open where the match is weak. Some rows mark clone size as missing; the rest say once, few, many or name a class of expanded clone.

V gene: TRBV2
J gene: TRBJ2-7
D gene: -
clone size: few
CDR3 protein: CASSLGQSFTYEQYF
CDR3 DNA: TGTGCCAGCAGTTTGGGCCAGAGCTTTACCTACGAGCAGTACTTC

V gene: TRBV7-6
J gene: TRBJ2-5
D gene: -
clone size: -
CDR3 protein: CASSSQGGETQYF
CDR3 DNA: TGTGCCAGCAGCTCCCAGGGTGGGGAGACCCAGTACTTC

V gene: TRBV2
J gene: TRBJ2-7
D gene: TRBD2
clone size: -
CDR3 protein: CASLGSSGGAPYEQYF
CDR3 DNA: TGTGCCAGCTTGGGGTCTAGCGGGGGGGCTCCCTACGAGCAGTACTTC

V gene: TRBV7-2
J gene: TRBJ2-5
D gene: TRBD2
clone size: few
CDR3 protein: CASSFTSGGAGETQYF
CDR3 DNA: TGTGCCAGCAGCTTTACTAGCGGGGGGGCCGGGGAGACCCAGTACTTC

V gene: TRBV7-2
J gene: TRBJ2-7
D gene: -
clone size: -
CDR3 protein: CASSLSLSEQYF
CDR3 DNA: TGTGCCAGCAGCTTAAGTCTCTCCGAGCAGTACTTC

V gene: TRBV7-6
J gene: TRBJ2-2
D gene: -
clone size: -
CDR3 protein: CASSFGAIGELFF
CDR3 DNA: TGTGCCAGCAGCTTCGGGGCGATCGGGGAGCTGTTTTTT

V gene: TRBV2
J gene: TRBJ1-2
D gene: TRBD1
clone size: -
CDR3 protein: CASSLTGGADYGYTF
CDR3 DNA: TGTGCCAGCAGCCTCACAGGGGGGGCCGACTATGGCTACACCTTC

V gene: TRBV15
J gene: TRBJ1-1
D gene: -
clone size: -
CDR3 protein: CATSTRRGTEAFF
CDR3 DNA: TGTGCCACCAGCACCAGGCGGGGAACCGAAGCTTTCTTT

V gene: TRBV7-9
J gene: TRBJ2-2
D gene: -
clone size: -
CDR3 protein: CASSPPGPGTGELFF
CDR3 DNA: TGTGCCAGCAGCCCACCAGGCCCGGGCACCGGGGAGCTGTTTTTT

V gene: TRBV19
J gene: TRBJ1-5
D gene: -
clone size: -
CDR3 protein: CASSSGGFGGQPQHF
CDR3 DNA: TGTGCCAGTAGTTCGGGGGGGTTCGGAGGTCAGCCCCAGCATTTT

V gene: TRBV7-8
J gene: TRBJ1-2
D gene: -
clone size: -
CDR3 protein: CASSLVLEEGYTF
CDR3 DNA: TGTGCCAGCAGCTTAGTCCTAGAAGAGGGCTACACCTTC

V gene: TRBV19
J gene: TRBJ1-3
D gene: -
clone size: -
CDR3 protein: CASRSSGNTIYF
CDR3 DNA: TGTGCCAGTAGGAGCTCTGGAAACACCATATATTTT

V gene: TRBV28
J gene: TRBJ1-2
D gene: TRBD1
clone size: -
CDR3 protein: CASRPGGAGGYTF
CDR3 DNA: TGTGCCAGCCGTCCAGGGGGCGCGGGTGGCTACACCTTC

V gene: TRBV2
J gene: TRBJ2-1
D gene: -
clone size: -
CDR3 protein: CASTDISAVTYNEQFF
CDR3 DNA: TGTGCCAGCACAGATATCTCGGCTGTAACCTACAATGAGCAGTTCTTC

V gene: TRBV2
J gene: TRBJ1-6
D gene: -
clone size: -
CDR3 protein: CASSQEVDLLHF
CDR3 DNA: TGTGCCAGCAGCCAAGAGGTAGACCTCCTCCACTTT

V gene: TRBV24-1
J gene: TRBJ2-1
D gene: -
clone size: -
CDR3 protein: CATSDTDSYNEQFF
CDR3 DNA: TGTGCCACCAGTGACACGGACAGTTACAATGAGCAGTTCTTC

V gene: TRBV7-2
J gene: TRBJ1-2
D gene: -
clone size: -
CDR3 protein: CASRRPLNYGYTF
CDR3 DNA: TGTGCCAGCAGGAGGCCGCTTAACTATGGCTACACCTTC

V gene: TRBV6-2/TRBV6-3
J gene: TRBJ2-7
D gene: -
clone size: -
CDR3 protein: CASSLGIREQYF
CDR3 DNA: TGTGCCAGCAGTTTAGGGATACGCGAGCAGTACTTC

V gene: TRBV25-1
J gene: TRBJ2-2
D gene: -
clone size: many
CDR3 protein: CASSEVTGELFF
CDR3 DNA: TGTGCCAGCAGTGAGGTGACCGGGGAGCTGTTTTTT

V gene: TRBV19
J gene: TRBJ1-1
D gene: TRBD1
clone size: few
CDR3 protein: CASSARDSHTEAFF
CDR3 DNA: TGTGCCAGTAGCGCCCGGGACAGCCACACTGAAGCTTTCTTT

V gene: TRBV28
J gene: TRBJ1-5
D gene: -
clone size: -
CDR3 protein: CASSSGTASRREPQHF
CDR3 DNA: TGTGCCAGCAGTTCGGGGACGGCATCGAGAAGGGAGCCCCAGCATTTT

V gene: TRBV2
J gene: TRBJ2-3
D gene: -
clone size: -
CDR3 protein: CATSPQGEGSTDTQYF
CDR3 DNA: TGTGCCACCAGCCCCCAGGGTGAGGGAAGCACAGATACGCAGTATTTT

V gene: TRBV24-1
J gene: TRBJ1-6
D gene: -
clone size: few
CDR3 protein: CATNPQGFYNSPLHF
CDR3 DNA: TGTGCCACCAATCCACAGGGTTTCTATAATTCACCCCTCCACTTT

V gene: TRBV30
J gene: TRBJ2-3
D gene: -
clone size: -
CDR3 protein: CASSPPSLGDTQYF
CDR3 DNA: TGTGCCAGTAGTCCTCCGAGCTTGGGGGATACGCAGTATTTT

V gene: TRBV19
J gene: TRBJ2-2
D gene: -
clone size: -
CDR3 protein: CASSKRVRQVNTGELFF
CDR3 DNA: TGTGCCAGTAGTAAAAGGGTTCGACAGGTGAACACCGGGGAGCTGTTTTTT

V gene: TRBV6-1
J gene: TRBJ2-5
D gene: -
clone size: -
CDR3 protein: CASSDSRRVVTQYF
CDR3 DNA: TGTGCCAGCAGTGATAGTCGCAGGGTGGTGACCCAGTACTTC

V gene: TRBV13
J gene: TRBJ2-1
D gene: -
clone size: -
CDR3 protein: CASSLGGTRPYNEQFF
CDR3 DNA: TGTGCCAGCAGCTTAGGGGGCACCCGACCCTACAATGAGCAGTTCTTC

V gene: TRBV5-1
J gene: TRBJ1-1
D gene: -
clone size: -
CDR3 protein: CASSLGSIMNTEAFF
CDR3 DNA: TGCGCCAGCAGCTTGGGGTCGATCATGAACACTGAAGCTTTCTTT

V gene: TRBV15
J gene: TRBJ1-2
D gene: -
clone size: few
CDR3 protein: CATSRDRRGNYGYTF
CDR3 DNA: TGTGCCACCAGCAGAGACCGCAGAGGCAACTATGGCTACACCTTC

V gene: TRBV7-2
J gene: TRBJ2-1
D gene: TRBD2
clone size: -
CDR3 protein: CASSLLRGSPNNEQFF
CDR3 DNA: TGTGCCAGCAGCTTATTGCGGGGGAGCCCTAACAATGAGCAGTTCTTC

V gene: TRBV12-3/TRBV12-4
J gene: TRBJ2-7
D gene: TRBD2
clone size: few
CDR3 protein: CASTTSGRGEQYF
CDR3 DNA: TGTGCCAGCACGACTAGCGGGAGAGGAGAGCAGTACTTC

V gene: TRBV7-2
J gene: TRBJ1-1
D gene: -
clone size: few
CDR3 protein: CASSLVGHTTEAFF
CDR3 DNA: TGTGCCAGCAGCTTAGTAGGGCACACGACTGAAGCTTTCTTT

V gene: TRBV6-5
J gene: TRBJ2-7
D gene: -
clone size: -
CDR3 protein: CASSQGFGQGIDEQYF
CDR3 DNA: TGTGCCAGCAGCCAGGGGTTCGGGCAGGGGATCGACGAGCAGTACTTC

V gene: TRBV2
J gene: TRBJ1-6
D gene: -
clone size: -
CDR3 protein: CASRDSDSPLHF
CDR3 DNA: TGTGCCAGCAGGGACAGCGACTCACCCCTCCACTTT

V gene: TRBV6-6
J gene: TRBJ2-7
D gene: -
clone size: -
CDR3 protein: CASGHRELTEQYF
CDR3 DNA: TGTGCCAGCGGACACAGGGAACTTACCGAGCAGTACTTC

V gene: TRBV3-1
J gene: TRBJ2-3
D gene: -
clone size: -
CDR3 protein: CASSQDSGLQTDTQYF
CDR3 DNA: TGTGCCAGCAGCCAAGATTCCGGACTCCAGACAGATACGCAGTATTTT

V gene: TRBV18
J gene: TRBJ2-3
D gene: -
clone size: -
CDR3 protein: CASSPPAGNTDTQYF
CDR3 DNA: TGTGCCAGCTCACCACCGGCCGGGAACACAGATACGCAGTATTTT

V gene: TRBV15
J gene: TRBJ2-1
D gene: -
clone size: -
CDR3 protein: CATSSLRDNYNEQFF
CDR3 DNA: TGTGCCACCAGCAGCTTACGGGACAACTACAATGAGCAGTTCTTC

V gene: TRBV6-5
J gene: TRBJ2-1
D gene: -
clone size: -
CDR3 protein: CASSPHIQGSSYNEQFF
CDR3 DNA: TGTGCCAGCAGTCCGCACATACAGGGCTCATCCTACAATGAGCAGTTCTTC

V gene: TRBV4-1
J gene: TRBJ2-7
D gene: TRBD1
clone size: few
CDR3 protein: CASSLDRVPSYEQYF
CDR3 DNA: TGCGCCAGCAGCCTCGACAGGGTTCCGTCCTACGAGCAGTACTTC

V gene: TRBV20-1
J gene: TRBJ1-2
D gene: -
clone size: few
CDR3 protein: CSARDSYGYTF
CDR3 DNA: TGCAGTGCTAGAGACAGTTATGGCTACACCTTC

V gene: TRBV9
J gene: TRBJ1-1
D gene: -
clone size: -
CDR3 protein: CASSLGAGPPFF
CDR3 DNA: TGTGCCAGCAGTTTAGGTGCGGGGCCTCCTTTCTTT

V gene: TRBV5-5
J gene: TRBJ1-6
D gene: -
clone size: few
CDR3 protein: CASSSQGPVSYNSPLHF
CDR3 DNA: TGTGCCAGCAGCTCACAGGGTCCGGTCTCCTATAATTCACCCCTCCACTTT

V gene: TRBV7-2
J gene: TRBJ2-7
D gene: TRBD2
clone size: few
CDR3 protein: CASSLDGGVHEQYF
CDR3 DNA: TGTGCCAGCAGCTTAGACGGGGGGGTCCACGAGCAGTACTTC

V gene: TRBV24-1
J gene: TRBJ2-2
D gene: TRBD1
clone size: few
CDR3 protein: CATSDQRGLHTGELFF
CDR3 DNA: TGTGCCACCAGTGATCAGAGGGGGCTCCACACCGGGGAGCTGTTTTTT

V gene: TRBV5-6
J gene: TRBJ2-7
D gene: TRBD2
clone size: -
CDR3 protein: CASSFSGGFYEQYF
CDR3 DNA: TGTGCCAGCAGCTTCAGCGGGGGGTTCTACGAGCAGTACTTC

V gene: TRBV6-6
J gene: TRBJ1-6
D gene: -
clone size: -
CDR3 protein: CASSLLEGTSYNSPLHF
CDR3 DNA: TGTGCCAGCAGCCTACTAGAGGGGACCTCCTATAATTCACCCCTCCACTTT